This TCR beta chain originates from a study of cytomegalovirus exposure and HLA in healthy donors. Study-wide results and limits: With further analysis later on, most CMV-associated TCR beta chains appeared HLA-restricted. Later analysis demonstrated an association between a missense DCLRE1C variant and TCR beta V- and J-gene trimming.

Details on this clone: The target antigen is unknown.

Primers: 60 Vbeta forward and 13 Jbeta reverse. TCRdb's copy holds only in-frame clones and misses some; the assay was immunoSEQ multiplex PCR. The sample shows about 82,000 clones, around 70% of them seen only once. The TCR sequence derives from a woman between 50 and 59 years old in good health and CMV-seropositive. Sequenced: PBMCs.

CDR3 loop: CASSRVGETQYF. DNA for the CDR3: TGTGCCAGCAGTCGGGTAGGAGAGACCCAGTACTTC. The chain joins TRBV27 to TRBJ2-5; D gene unclear. The CDR3 is 12 amino acids. Trimming took off 5 bases at V and 4 bases at J, with 8 bases between the two ends. Germline V CDR1 and CDR2: MNHEY, SMNVEV (reference sequence).